The present TCR beta chain was sequenced within a study of T cells expressing NK-cell markers. The germline V gene has CDR1 MNHEY and CDR2 SVGEGT. The CDR3 spans 17 residues. No DNA is given; TCRdb re-called the 5' RACE reads and lists each CDR3 protein once. This sample contains a few hundred thousand distinct CDR3 sequences. Overall study findings and caveats: In a group of several donors, dominant NKG2C+ clonotypes represented roughly 1.0-8% of CD8+ T cells.

As to this clonotype: The antigen is unknown.

This sequence joins TRBV6-2 or TRBV6-3 and TRBJ2-6; TCRdb selects TRBD1, and the lack of DNA leaves this call unchecked. Sequencing input: blood T cells: a sorted CD56 or NKG2C T cell subset, CD4+ or CD8+ T cells, or bulk PBMC T cells (not recorded which). This clonotype was obtained from a man aged 18 to 69 in good health. The CDR3 reads CASSAGQGRSGANVLTF.